Each of the 24 T cell receptor beta chains below was sequenced from the same sample in a study of T cell repertoires in cytomegalovirus infection. These TCRs are of unknown antigen specificity. MiXCR, run by TCRdb on the reads, gives a single entry per CDR3 protein. The table includes some 500,000 distinct CDR3 sequences, roughly 34% detected once. The sample consisted of cultured PBMCs, taken from culture after CMV antigen stimulation. These receptors came from a human donor in good health (CMV status not recorded). Some clones in this sample may be carry-over from other donors' samples.

The rearrangement joins TRBV6-6 to TRBJ2-7, with D tentatively TRBD1 (6 bases). V shed 10 bases and J shed 3 bases, with 13 bases lying between them. CDR1 MNHNY and CDR2 SVGAGI come from the germline V gene (reference sequence). The CDR3 sequence is 12 residues long. As DNA, the CDR3 is TGTGCCATCTCGGGACAAGGCTACGAGCAGTACTTC. Protein product: CAISGQGYEQYF.

V usage is TRBV5-7 and J usage is TRBJ2-1; D is perhaps TRBD1 (6 bases). TRBV5-7 is an ORF for which the function is uncertain. This CDR3 has 15 residues. The V gene lost 9 bases and the J gene lost 6 bases, with 22 bases spanning the gap. The CDR3 nucleotides are TGTGCCAATGCCCCCTTTTCGGGACACGTCAATGAGCAGTTCTTC. Translated, it gives CANAPFSGHVNEQFF.

This clonotype has just a few counts. The chain couples TRBV19 to TRBJ2-4; TRBD2 agrees at 13 bases. This CDR3 has 16 residues. The junction had 12 bases not matched to a gene; V was cut back by 9 bases and J by 7 bases. The V gene's germline CDR1 is LNHDA and CDR2 SQIVND (reference sequence). CDR3 protein: CASSPWGLAGRNIQYF. The CDR3, as DNA: TGTGCCAGCAGTCCCTGGGGACTAGCGGGAAGGAACATTCAGTACTTC.

The rearrangement joins TRBV28 to TRBJ2-7, with 8 bases lining up with TRBD2. The germline CDR1 and CDR2 sequences are MDHEN and SYDVKM. Trimming at V came to 7 bases and at J to 4 bases, leaving 9 bases not matched to a gene. The CDR3 runs 14 residues. CDR3 coding DNA: TGTGCCAGCAAACCTCCCGGGAGGGTTTACGAGCAGTACGTC. Translation gives CASKPPGRVYEQYV.

This clonotype was found a few times. The chain combines TRBV27 with TRBJ2-3; 11 nucleotides line up with TRBD2. The CDR3 is made up of 16 amino acids. The V and J ends lost 4 bases and 3 bases, in that order; junction bases with no gene match: 6. Germline V gene sequence: CDR1 MNHEY, CDR2 SMNVEV (reference sequence). The CDR3 loop is CASSSARLAGTDTQYF. CDR3 sequence (DNA): TGTGCCAGCAGTTCCGCAAGACTAGCGGGGACAGATACGCAGTATTTT.

This clonotype was recorded at least ten times. The V call is TRBV12-3 or TRBV12-4, the J call TRBJ2-3; the D is unclear. Deletions cut 5 bases from V and 3 bases from J, with 9 bases between. The CDR3 sequence is 13 residues long. The CDR3 bases are TGTGCCAGCAGTGCCCAACTGACAGATACGCAGTATTTT. It is translated as CASSAQLTDTQYF.

This chain uses TRBV12-3 or TRBV12-4 with TRBJ2-3, with TRBD1 matching over 11 bases. Trimming at V came to 5 bases and at J to 3 bases, leaving 4 bases not matched to a gene. This CDR3 has 15 residues. CDR3 protein: CASSGQGAWTDTQYF. The CDR3 region has the DNA TGTGCCAGCAGTGGACAGGGGGCTTGGACAGATACGCAGTATTTT.

The rearrangement joins TRBV28 to TRBJ1-2, with D maybe TRBD1 (6 bases). The V end was cut by 4 bases, the J end by 4 bases, with 13 bases between. Germline V gene lookup returns CDR1 MDHEN and CDR2 SYDVKM. The CDR3 length is 14 residues. The CDR3 DNA is TGTGCCAGCAGTTCAGAGGGGGGCTTCTATGGCTACACCTTC. Translated, it gives CASSSEGGFYGYTF.

V gene TRBV7-2 combines with J gene TRBJ1-6; D is undetermined. Germline CDR1 reads SGHTA; CDR2 reads FQGNSA. Trimming cost V 6 bases and J 5 bases, with 20 bases left between them. The CDR3 extends over 17 amino acids. The CDR3 coding sequence is TGTGCCAGCAGTTCGCGACGCCTAGGGTCTGATAATTCACCCCTCCACTTT. This translates into CASSSRRLGSDNSPLHF.

This clonotype has only a few counts. The rearrangement links TRBV18 to TRBJ1-1, with TRBD1 matching over 8 bases. CDR1 and CDR2 (germline): KGHSH, LQKENI. The CDR3 totals 15 residues. Germline trimming cut 2 bases from V and 2 bases from J; bases unmatched to any gene: 4. The CDR3, as DNA: TGTGCCAGCTCACCAATGACAGGGGCCAACACTGAAGCTTTCTTT. As protein: CASSPMTGANTEAFF.

The chain links TRBV7-8 to TRBJ1-4, with D tentatively TRBD1 (5 bases). V lost 5 bases to trimming and J lost 7 bases, with 8 bases between them. The length of the CDR3 is 12 residues. Germline V gene sequence: CDR1 SGHVS, CDR2 FQNEAQ. The CDR3 loop reads CASSPQGEKLFF. For the CDR3, the DNA is TGTGCCAGCAGCCCCCAGGGTGAAAAACTGTTTTTT. Full variable domain (missing parts from reference TRBV7-8 and TRBJ1-4): GAGVSQSPRYKVAKRGQDVALRCDPISGHVSLFWYQQALGQGPEFLTYFQNEAQLDKSGLPSDRFFAERPEGSVSTLKIQRTQQEDSAVYLCASSPQGEKLFFGSGTQLSVL.

The rearrangement joins TRBV20-1 to TRBJ2-1, with D uncertain. V shed 3 bases and J shed 7 bases, with 19 bases lying between them. Germline assignment: CDR1 DFQATT and CDR2 SNEGSKA (reference sequence). The CDR3 is made up of 15 amino acids. CDR3 region: CSASEARPERNEQFF. The CDR3 region has the DNA TGCAGTGCTAGTGAGGCGAGGCCCGAGAGGAATGAGCAGTTCTTC.

The CDR3 loop reads CASSLRAQVGAFF. The CDR3, as DNA: TGTGCCAGCAGCTTACGGGCCCAAGTGGGGGCTTTCTTT. The chain recombines TRBV11-3 with TRBJ1-1; D is ambiguous. The CDR3 contains 13 residues. Germline lookup yields CDR1 SGHNT and CDR2 YENEEA. The V and J ends lost 2 bases and 11 bases respectively, with 15 bases between them. Based on the CDR3 plus reference TRBV11-3 and TRBJ1-1, the full variable domain is EAGVVQSPRYKIIEKKQPVAFWCNPISGHNTLYWYLQNLGQGPELLIRYENEEAVDDSQLPKDRFSAERLKGVDSTLKIQPAELGDSAVYLCASSLRAQVGAFFGQGTRLTVV.

In the case of this clonotype: At one of its ends the junction is not consistent with the germline gene, which may arise from a read error. The chain joins TRBV4-1 to TRBJ2-6; D assignment may be TRBD1 or TRBD2 (7 bases each). This CDR3 has 18 amino acids. Germline V gives CDR1 MGHRA, CDR2 YSYEKL. CDR3 sequence reads: CASSHPPGGGQGANVLTF. DNA of the CDR3: TGTGCCAGCAGCCACCCCCCCGGCGGGGGACAGGGGGCCAACGTCCTGACTTTC.

This clonotype has a single count. The chain combines TRBV5-4 with TRBJ2-5; D is perhaps TRBD1 or TRBD2 (5 bases each). The germline V gene encodes CDR1 SGHNT and CDR2 YYREEE (reference sequence). Deletions cut 3 bases from V and 4 bases from J, with 16 bases between. The CDR3 is 15 residues long. The CDR3 DNA reads as TGTGCCAGCAGCTCAATGGACGGGGCCGGAGAGACCCAGTACTTC. Its protein product is CASSSMDGAGETQYF.

This clonotype was seen at least ten times. The J gene is TRBJ2-7, the V gene TRBV5-8, with 9 bases aligning to TRBD1. The V and J ends lost 1 base and 2 bases, in that order; junction bases with no gene match: 4. The CDR3 is made up of 15 amino acids. Germline loops: CDR1 SGHTS, CDR2 YDEGEE. This CDR3 reads CASSLRTGATYEQYF. CDR3 DNA: TGTGCCAGCAGCTTGAGGACAGGGGCTACCTACGAGCAGTACTTC.

The J gene is TRBJ2-3, the V gene TRBV12-3 or TRBV12-4; TRBD2 is a possible D gene (5 bases). The CDR3 spans 14 residues. Deletions cut 6 bases from V and 3 bases from J, with 13 bases between. The CDR3 region has the DNA TGTGCCAGCAGCTACGAGGGAGTGACAGATACGCAGTATTTT. Its translation is CASSYEGVTDTQYF.

This clonotype came up a few times. The chain has TRBV19 and TRBJ1-3; D possibly corresponds to TRBD1 (6 bases). Trimming took 3 bases from V and 0 from J, leaving 30 bases between them. Looked up from germline, CDR1 is LNHDA and CDR2 is SQIVND (reference sequence). This CDR3 has 22 amino acids. The CDR3 nucleotides are TGTGCCAGTAGTATGCGTTGGGGGCGGGGGCCGTTGGGGAAAGACTCTGGAAACACCATATATTTT. This translates into CASSMRWGRGPLGKDSGNTIYF. The full variable domain, completed using reference TRBV19 and TRBJ1-3, is DGGITQSPKYLFRKEGQNVTLSCEQNLNHDAMYWYRQDPGQGLRLIYYSQIVNDFQKGDIAEGYSVSREKKESFPLTVTSAQKNPTAFYLCASSMRWGRGPLGKDSGNTIYFGEGSWLTVV.

V and J are TRBV24-1 and TRBJ1-1; weak D call: TRBD1 (5 bases). Germline V gene lookup returns CDR1 KGHDR and CDR2 SFDVKD. This CDR3 comprises 12 residues. V was clipped by 4 bases and J by 8 bases, with 10 bases between them. Here the CDR3 DNA reads TGTGCCACCAGTGACCGGACAAGCGAAGCTTTCTTT. The encoded protein is CATSDRTSEAFF.

J is TRBJ2-7 and V is TRBV5-4; D could derive from TRBD1 or TRBD2 (6 bases each). The germline V and J ends were trimmed by 5 bases and 6 bases, with 15 bases remaining between them. This CDR3 is 13 amino acids long. Germline-derived CDR1 and CDR2 are SGHNT and YYREEE (reference sequence). In DNA form, the CDR3 reads TGTGCCAGCAGTCTCCCGGGGGCCATCGAGCAGTACTTC. This encodes CASSLPGAIEQYF.

The table lists this clonotype with a few counts. The chain carries TRBV7-8 and TRBJ1-4; D is unclear. Germline lookup yields CDR1 SGHVS and CDR2 FQNEAQ. The V and J ends lost 3 bases and 7 bases respectively, with 9 bases between them. The CDR3 runs 13 residues. CDR3 in DNA: TGTGCCAGCAGCTTCCGTACATTTGAAAAACTGTTTTTT. Protein product: CASSFRTFEKLFF.

The rearrangement joins TRBV27 to TRBJ1-2; D remains unclear. The V and J ends lost 0 bases and 8 bases respectively, with 19 bases between them. The CDR3 totals 16 residues. Germline assignment: CDR1 MNHEY and CDR2 SMNVEV (reference sequence). The CDR3 protein is CASSLSSTSPLSGYTF. In DNA form, the CDR3 reads TGTGCCAGCAGTTTATCGTCTACCAGTCCGCTATCCGGCTACACCTTC.

The chain joins TRBV5-6 to TRBJ2-1; D not certain. The CDR3 has 14 amino acids. Trimming stripped 2 bases from V and 6 bases from J, with 12 bases between. The germline V gene has CDR1 SGHDT and CDR2 YYEEEE. CDR3 sequence (DNA): TGTGCCAGCAGCTTTTGGGCTAGAGCCAATGAGCAGTTCTTC. This codes for CASSFWARANEQFF.

This clonotype was observed a handful of times. The V gene is TRBV10-3, the J gene TRBJ2-1; possible D gene TRBD1, 5 bases. Germline lookup yields CDR1 ENHRY and CDR2 SYGVKD. Deletions cut 2 bases from V and 9 bases from J, with 17 bases between. This CDR3 spans 15 amino acids. The CDR3 protein is CAISEKGAKGSEQFF. CDR3 DNA sequence: TGTGCCATCAGTGAGAAAGGGGCCAAAGGTAGTGAGCAGTTCTTC.